A selection of T cell receptor beta chains follows, all from one sample in a study of T cell repertoires in cytomegalovirus infection. TCRdb fed the reads into MiXCR, producing one record per CDR3 protein. Of fewer than 950,000 distinct CDR3 sequences listed, roughly 33% were seen once; the top ten hold around 12%. No cognate antigen is known for these TCRs. Sequences were derived from cultured CD8+ T cells from PBMCs, sampled from culture after CMV antigen stimulation. These receptors were taken from a human donor in good health (CMV status not recorded). Some clones in this sample may be carry-over from other donors' samples. Each CDR3 is given with its conserved first and last residue. The D gene is left open where the match is weak. Clone sizes are given selectively: once, few, many, or a class where the clone is expanded.

j_call,d_call,cdr3_length,clone_size,v_call,cdr3_nt,cdr3_aa
TRBJ2-5,-,15,-,TRBV12-3/TRBV12-4,TGTGCCAGCAGTTCCCCGCATGAAGGGCGGGAGACCCAGTACTTC,CASSSPHEGRETQYF
TRBJ2-3,TRBD2,16,-,TRBV5-5,TGTGCCAGCAGCTTGGTCGGGGGGTCCCCCACAGATACGCAGTATTTT,CASSLVGGSPTDTQYF
TRBJ1-3,-,17,-,TRBV7-2,TGTGCCAGCAGCCGAGTTGAACAGGGAAGCTCTGGAAACACCATATATTTT,CASSRVEQGSSGNTIYF
TRBJ1-5,TRBD1,18,few,TRBV6-2/TRBV6-3,TGTGCCAGCAGTTACGGGACAGGGTTATTTGGGGTCAGTCAGCCCCAGCATTTT,CASSYGTGLFGVSQPQHF
TRBJ2-2,-,16,few,TRBV7-2,TGTGCCAGCAGCTTAGGATACACAGTGAACACCGGGGAGCTGTTTTTT,CASSLGYTVNTGELFF
TRBJ1-1,-,14,few,TRBV7-9,TGTGCCAGCAGCCTGGGTCTCGCGGGGACTGAAGCTTTCTTT,CASSLGLAGTEAFF
TRBJ1-4,TRBD1,15,few,TRBV12-3/TRBV12-4,TGTGCCAGCCGGTCCAGGGGGCGGGCTAATGAAAAACTGTTTTTT,CASRSRGRANEKLFF
TRBJ2-5,-,13,few,TRBV7-9,TGTGCCAGCAGTCCCCCGATTCAAGAGACCCAGTACTTC,CASSPPIQETQYF
TRBJ2-6,TRBD2,21,-,TRBV12-3/TRBV12-4,TGTGCCAGCAGTTTCATTCTCGCGGGGGGGCGGTTGGATTCTGGGGCCAACGTCCTGACTTTC,CASSFILAGGRLDSGANVLTF
TRBJ2-7,-,13,many,TRBV7-2,TGTGCCAGCAGCTTCTCCGACGGTCTCGAGCAGTACTTC,CASSFSDGLEQYF
TRBJ1-1,-,13,many,TRBV7-8,TGTGCCAGCAGCCGCAGGCTGAACACTGAAGCTTTCTTT,CASSRRLNTEAFF
TRBJ1-1,-,15,once,TRBV12-3/TRBV12-4,TGTGCCAGCAGTTTCTGGGAGGGGAAAAACACTGAAGCTTCCTTT,CASSFWEGKNTEASF
TRBJ2-5,-,14,few,TRBV10-3,TGTGCCATCAGTGAGTTGGCAGACCAAGAGACCCAGTACTTC,CAISELADQETQYF
TRBJ1-2,-,15,-,TRBV15,TGTGCCACCAGCGGACCGGGACTTAAATCGAGAGGCTACACCTTC,CATSGPGLKSRGYTF
TRBJ2-1,-,16,many,TRBV4-3,TGCGCCAGCAGCCAAGATCACGGGAGCTCCTACAATGAGCAGTTCTTC,CASSQDHGSSYNEQFF
TRBJ1-1,TRBD1,15,-,TRBV4-1,TGCGCCAGCAGCCAAACGAGGGGGCGCGACACTGAAGCTTTCTTT,CASSQTRGRDTEAFF
TRBJ1-2,-,14,few,TRBV14,TGTGCCAGCAGCCAGGGACCCCCCGGCCATGGCTACACCTTC,CASSQGPPGHGYTF
TRBJ2-1,-,12,few,TRBV24-1,TGTGCCACCAGTGATGAGGGCCTCAAGCAGTTCTTC,CATSDEGLKQFF
TRBJ2-5,-,14,few,TRBV7-9,TGTGCCAGCAGCTCCCCCTGGGGGATAGAAGCCCAGTACTTC,CASSSPWGIEAQYF
TRBJ2-1,TRBD1,15,few,TRBV24-1,TGTGCCACCAGTGAGGGGGGTGACAGGGGGAGCGAGCAGTTCTTC,CATSEGGDRGSEQFF
TRBJ1-5,-,14,-,TRBV27,TGTGCCAGCAGTTTATCGTTGGGAATTCAGCCCCAGCATTTT,CASSLSLGIQPQHF
TRBJ2-1,TRBD1,15,once,TRBV7-3,TGTGCCAGCAGCCCCCGGACAGGGTGGTTCCATGAGCAGTTCTTC,CASSPRTGWFHEQFF
TRBJ2-1,TRBD1,15,-,TRBV12-5,TGTGCTAGTGGTTTCCACGGACAGGGGGCGTCTGAGCAGTTCTTC,CASGFHGQGASEQFF
TRBJ2-3,TRBD2,15,few,TRBV7-2,TGTGCCAGCAGCCCCGGGACTAGCAAGACAGATACGCAGTATTTT,CASSPGTSKTDTQYF
TRBJ1-1,-,15,once,TRBV27,TGTGCCAGCAGTATCCTGAGGGAGGGACACACTGAAGCTTTCTTT,CASSILREGHTEAFF
TRBJ2-2,-,17,few,TRBV24-1,TGTGCCACCAGTGATTATTGGACAGTTCCAAACACCGGGGAGCTGTTTTTT,CATSDYWTVPNTGELFF
TRBJ2-1,-,18,many,TRBV7-8,TGTGCCAGCAGCTTGTATTTTTCTGTAGTAGAGAGAGACAATGAGCAGTTCTTC,CASSLYFSVVERDNEQFF
TRBJ2-2,TRBD1,15,few,TRBV6-1,TGTGCCAGCAGGTCCGGGACAGTGAACACCGGGGAGCTGTTTTTT,CASRSGTVNTGELFF
TRBJ2-2,-,13,many,TRBV27,TGTGCCAGCAGTTTACCTCCCGCCGGGGAGCTGTTTTTT,CASSLPPAGELFF
TRBJ2-1,-,15,-,TRBV27,TGTGCCAGCAGTTTATCGGCTCCCGGGCCGGGAGAGCAGTTCTTC,CASSLSAPGPGEQFF
TRBJ1-1,-,15,few,TRBV27,TGTGCCAGCAGTCCTGGGGGACACTTGAACACTGAAGCTTTCTTT,CASSPGGHLNTEAFF
TRBJ2-1,TRBD1,16,few,TRBV11-3,TGTGCCAGCAGCGGCAAACCGGGACAGCCCCGCAATGAGCAGTTCTTC,CASSGKPGQPRNEQFF